This T cell receptor beta chain was captured by sequencing in a study of PD-L1 blockade in urothelial cancer. Study background: Blood samples contained a median about 150,000 T cells.

The assay was immunoSEQ multiplex PCR, and TCRdb's table has in-frame clones only and misses some. The sample contains about 91,000 clones, around four fifths of which appear only once. The time point here: peripheral blood 6 weeks after treatment start. The TCR comes from a man in his 70s with urothelial cancer. Sequenced material: PBMCs, taken around atezolizumab (anti-PD-L1) treatment.

In nucleotides, the CDR3 is TGTGCTAGTGGTTCCTCGGGCGGGCGGGAGCAGTACTTC. It is translated as CASGSSGGREQYF. This chain connects TRBV12-5 to TRBJ2-7; the D gene is possibly TRBD2 (5 bases). This CDR3 is built from 13 residues. V shed 4 bases and J shed 7 bases, with 14 bases lying between them. In germline, CDR1 is LGHNT, CDR2 FRNRAP.